These 18 T cell receptor beta chains were all obtained from the same sample, sequenced in a study of cytomegalovirus exposure and HLA in healthy donors. Researchers ran the PCR with 60 Vbeta and 13 Jbeta primers. Here immunoSEQ multiplex PCR was the method, and the copy in TCRdb shows in-frame clones only, minus some. This table holds about 79,000 clones, about three quarters found once. Sequencing was done on a sample of PBMCs. The source is a man aged 55 to 69 in good health and CMV-seronegative.

This chain joins TRBV18 and TRBJ2-2; the match to TRBD1 covers 10 bases. V lost 0 bases, J lost 6 bases, and 4 bases stayed unmatched. Germline assignment: CDR1 KGHSH and CDR2 LQKENI. The CDR3 contains 16 residues. The CDR3 sequence: CASSPPTGGVAGELFF. The CDR3 nucleotides read TGTGCCAGCTCACCACCGACAGGGGGCGTCGCCGGGGAGCTGTTTTTT.

The chain carries TRBV28 and TRBJ2-3; 14 nucleotides align to TRBD2. The CDR3 has 15 amino acids. The germline gives CDR1 MDHEN, CDR2 SYDVKM. Losses at the gene ends were 5 bases for V and 6 bases for J; bases not matched to a gene: 4. CDR3 coding DNA: TGTGCCAGCAGTCGACTAGCGGGGGGGGTGGATACGCAGTATTTT. Amino acids: CASSRLAGGVDTQYF.

The sample holds a few counts of this clone. This chain uses TRBV15 with TRBJ2-1, with D perhaps matching TRBD1 (5 bases). Trimming removed 0 bases from V and 6 bases from J, with 15 bases in between. The CDR3 has 16 residues. CDR1 LNHNV and CDR2 YYDKDF come from the germline V gene (reference sequence). CDR3 DNA: TGTGCCACCAGCAGAGATATCGACAGTCCGGTCAATGAGCAGTTCTTC. It codes for CATSRDIDSPVNEQFF.

The chain has TRBV5-4 and TRBJ1-4; D gene unclear. Germline V gives CDR1 SGHNT, CDR2 YYREEE (reference sequence). This CDR3 region has 14 residues. Trimming took 3 bases from V and 4 from J, leaving 10 bases between them. CDR3 region: CASSSAGNNEKLFF. CDR3 sequence (DNA): TGTGCCAGCAGCTCTGCCGGGAATAATGAAAAACTGTTTTTT.

The rearrangement links TRBV5-1 to TRBJ1-4; 10 bases match TRBD1. With 4 bases clipped from V and 5 bases from J, the junction kept 8 bases outside the gene matches. Per the germline V gene, CDR1 is SGHRS and CDR2 is YFSETQ. The CDR3 contains 16 residues. The CDR3 DNA is TGCGCCAGCAGCGCGACTCCGGGACAGGGGAATGAAAAACTGTTTTTT. Its translation: CASSATPGQGNEKLFF.

The chain carries TRBV5-1 and TRBJ2-3, with TRBD2 matching over 10 bases. Germline trimming cut 4 bases from V and 8 bases from J; bases unmatched to any gene: 13. Looked up from germline, CDR1 is SGHRS and CDR2 is YFSETQ. This CDR3 comprises 16 residues. Written as DNA, the CDR3 is TGCGCCAGCAGCCTTAGACTAGCGGGCCGAATTGCTACGCAGTATTTT. This sequence encodes CASSLRLAGRIATQYF.

The chain carries TRBV19 and TRBJ2-7, with 9 bases matching TRBD1. From germline, CDR1 is LNHDA and CDR2 SQIVND (reference sequence). The J segment lost 4 bases and the V segment lost 6 bases, leaving 7 bases of the junction unmatched. The CDR3 runs to 14 residues. CDR3 nucleotide sequence: TGTGCCAGTAGCCTTTCCGGACAGGGGTACGAGCAGTACTTC. Its translation: CASSLSGQGYEQYF.

The genes are TRBV19 and TRBJ1-2; 8 bases match TRBD1. CDR3 length equals 18 residues. Trimming removed 0 bases from V and 7 bases from J; junction bases left unmatched: 16. Germline lookup yields CDR1 LNHDA and CDR2 SQIVND (reference sequence). The CDR3 nucleotides read TGTGCCAGTAGTATAGATGGACAGGGAAGGGGATATGGCGCTGGCTACACCTTC. Translating gives CASSIDGQGRGYGAGYTF.

The chain has TRBV5-1 and TRBJ1-4; D may be TRBD1 (6 bases). Germline values: CDR1 SGHRS, CDR2 YFSETQ. This CDR3 is 16 amino acids long. V was shortened by 1 base and J by 6 bases, with 16 bases between the two germline ends. The CDR3 region has the DNA TGCGCCAGCAGCTTGAACCCCGGGGCAGGGGATGAAAAACTGTTTTTT. Translating gives CASSLNPGAGDEKLFF.

CDR3 in amino acids: CASSSLDGSTNGYTF. The CDR3 DNA reads as TGTGCCAGCAGCTCTCTCGATGGGAGTACGAATGGCTACACCTTC. The J gene is TRBJ1-2, the V gene TRBV28; D ambiguous. Germline V gene data show CDR1 as MDHEN and CDR2 as SYDVKM. V shed 6 bases and J shed 6 bases, with 20 bases lying between them. The CDR3 is made up of 15 amino acids.

Notes on this clone: Other nucleotide sequences from this sample produce the same CDR3. This rearrangement joins TRBV7-2 to TRBJ2-3; 10 positions match TRBD2. The CDR3 sequence is 16 residues long. Germline-derived CDR1 and CDR2 are SGHTA and FQGNSA. J gave up 1 base and V 0 bases, and 1 base lay outside the gene matches. The CDR3 protein is CASSLALAGGTDTQYF. The CDR3 nucleotides are TGTGCCAGCAGCTTAGCGCTAGCGGGGGGCACAGATACGCAGTATTTT.

The V and J genes are TRBV6-1 and TRBJ1-5; no reliable D call. In germline, CDR1 is MNHNS, CDR2 SASEGT. Trimming stripped 2 bases from V and 0 bases from J, with 8 bases between. The CDR3 sequence is 15 residues long. CDR3 in amino acids: CASSELSYSNQPQHF. For the CDR3, the DNA is TGTGCCAGCAGTGAACTTAGTTATAGCAATCAGCCCCAGCATTTT.

V and J are TRBV5-4 and TRBJ1-4, with 10 bases that match TRBD1. This CDR3 region has 15 residues. Germline V gene data show CDR1 as SGHNT and CDR2 as YYREEE (reference sequence). Trimming removed 5 bases from V and 6 bases from J; junction bases left unmatched: 7. The CDR3 DNA is TGTGCCAGCAGAACCTCCGGGACAGGGGATGAAAAACTGTTTTTT. It yields the protein CASRTSGTGDEKLFF.

V is TRBV5-1 and J is TRBJ2-5, with D tentatively TRBD2 (6 bases). Germline V CDR1 and CDR2: SGHRS, YFSETQ. This CDR3 spans 13 amino acids. Deletions cut 4 bases from V and 5 bases from J, with 12 bases between. CDR3 residues: CASSPSGRETQYF. The CDR3 DNA sequence: TGCGCCAGCAGCCCATCAGGGAGGGAGACCCAGTACTTC.

This clone was counted a few times. The chain joins TRBV5-1 to TRBJ2-1; D ambiguous. From germline, CDR1 is SGHRS and CDR2 YFSETQ. With 4 bases removed from V and 4 bases from J, the gap between germline ends came to 6 bases. The CDR3 runs to 12 residues. The CDR3 region is CASSPEYNEQFF. CDR3 coding DNA: TGCGCCAGCAGCCCAGAATACAATGAGCAGTTCTTC.

This clone was found once. Its ends do not fully match the called genes, so a read error is possible. The chain recombines TRBV19 with TRBJ2-7, with TRBD1 matching 8 bases. Germline assignment: CDR1 LNHDA and CDR2 SQIVND (reference sequence). The CDR3 runs to 8 residues. CDR3 DNA sequence: TGTGCCAGTAACAGGGGGGACTTC. It is translated as CASNRGDF.

This chain uses TRBV14 with TRBJ2-7; 11 nucleotides match TRBD1. CDR1 SGHDN and CDR2 FVKESK come from the germline V gene. J lost 5 bases, V lost 0 bases, and 3 bases had no gene match. The CDR3 totals 15 residues. CDR3 bases: TGTGCCAGCAGCCAAGATATGGGACAGGGGGACGAGCAGTACTTC. This encodes CASSQDMGQGDEQYF.

This rearrangement joins TRBV5-6 to TRBJ2-2; 8 nucleotides align to TRBD1. The V and J ends lost 1 base and 2 bases, in that order; junction bases with no gene match: 7. This CDR3 comprises 17 residues. Germline CDR1 SGHDT, CDR2 YYEEEE. This CDR3 reads CASSLRMTGENTGELFF. Written as DNA, the CDR3 is TGTGCCAGCAGCTTGAGGATGACAGGGGAAAACACCGGGGAGCTGTTTTTT. The whole variable domain, remainder taken from reference TRBV5-6 and TRBJ2-2, is DAGVTQSPTHLIKTRGQQVTLRCSPKSGHDTVSWYQQALGQGPQFIFQYYEEEERQRGNFPDRFSGHQFPNYSSELNVNALLLGDSALYLCASSLRMTGENTGELFFGEGSRLTVL.